This T cell receptor beta chain is drawn from a study of beta chain features in type 1 diabetes. Expressed TCRB transcripts were sequenced because the isolated RNA had all been reverse transcribed beforehand. The data were produced by immunoSEQ multiplex PCR, yet TCRdb's version contains in-frame clones alone and is incomplete. The sample lists 350,000 to 450,000 clones; approximately 13% were seen once. CDR3 size: 12 residues. Deletions cut 5 bases from V and 0 bases from J, with 7 bases between. Germline loops: CDR1 SQVTM, CDR2 ANQGSEA. The chain couples TRBV29-1 to TRBJ1-1; maybe TRBD1 (6 bases). Material: naive CD4+ T cells from blood. The source of this sequence is a young man in good health. CDR3 loop: CSVQGMNTEAFF. CDR3 DNA sequence: TGCAGCGTTCAGGGGATGAACACTGAAGCTTTCTTT. Filled out from reference TRBV29-1 and TRBJ1-1, the complete variable domain reads SAVISQKPSRDICQRGTSLTIQCQVDSQVTMMFWYRQQPGQSLTLIATANQGSEATYESGFVIDKFPISRPNLTFSTLTVSNMSPEDSSIYLCSVQGMNTEAFFGQGTRLTVV.